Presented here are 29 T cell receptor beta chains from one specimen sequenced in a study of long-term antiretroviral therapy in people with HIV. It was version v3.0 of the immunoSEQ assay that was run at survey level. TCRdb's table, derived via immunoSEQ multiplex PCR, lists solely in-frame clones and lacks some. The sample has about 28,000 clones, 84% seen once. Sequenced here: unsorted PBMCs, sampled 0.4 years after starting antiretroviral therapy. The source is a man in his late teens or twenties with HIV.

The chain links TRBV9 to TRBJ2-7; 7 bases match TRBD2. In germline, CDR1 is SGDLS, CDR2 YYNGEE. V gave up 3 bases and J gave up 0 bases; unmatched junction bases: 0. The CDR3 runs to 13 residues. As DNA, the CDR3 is TGTGCCAGCAGCGGCGGGAGCTCCTACGAGCAGTACTTC. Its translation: CASSGGSSYEQYF.

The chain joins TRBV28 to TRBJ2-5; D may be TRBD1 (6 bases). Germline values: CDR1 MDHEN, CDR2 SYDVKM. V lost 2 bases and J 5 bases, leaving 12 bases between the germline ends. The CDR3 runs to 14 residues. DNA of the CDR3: TGTGCCAGCAGTTTAGTGGGGGCGCGGGAGACCCAGTACTTC. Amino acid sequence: CASSLVGARETQYF.

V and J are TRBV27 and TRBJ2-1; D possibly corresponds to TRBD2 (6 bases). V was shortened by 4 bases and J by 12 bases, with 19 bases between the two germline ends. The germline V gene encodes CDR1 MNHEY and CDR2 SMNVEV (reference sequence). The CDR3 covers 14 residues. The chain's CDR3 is CASSWGGGADGQFF. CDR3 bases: TGTGCCAGCAGTTGGGGTGGCGGGGCGGATGGGCAGTTCTTC.

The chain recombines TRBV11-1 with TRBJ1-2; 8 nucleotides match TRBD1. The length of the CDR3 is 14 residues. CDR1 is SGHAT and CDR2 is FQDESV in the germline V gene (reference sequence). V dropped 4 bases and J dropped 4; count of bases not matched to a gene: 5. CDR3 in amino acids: CASSSRTGSYGYTF. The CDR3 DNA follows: TGTGCCAGCAGCTCTCGGACAGGGAGCTATGGCTACACCTTC.

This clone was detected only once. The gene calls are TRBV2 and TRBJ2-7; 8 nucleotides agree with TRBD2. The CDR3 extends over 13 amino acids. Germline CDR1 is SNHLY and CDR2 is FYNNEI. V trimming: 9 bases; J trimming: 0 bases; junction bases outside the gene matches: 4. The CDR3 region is CASKGTSSYEQYF. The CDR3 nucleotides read TGTGCCAGTAAAGGGACTAGCTCCTACGAGCAGTACTTC.

The CDR3: CASSFYGEQFF. In nucleotides, the CDR3 is TGTGCCAGCAGTTTTTATGGTGAGCAGTTCTTC. This chain connects TRBV27 to TRBJ2-1; D is unclear. V lost 3 bases and J lost 9, with 6 bases in between. CDR3 length: 11 amino acids. The germline gives CDR1 MNHEY, CDR2 SMNVEV (reference sequence).

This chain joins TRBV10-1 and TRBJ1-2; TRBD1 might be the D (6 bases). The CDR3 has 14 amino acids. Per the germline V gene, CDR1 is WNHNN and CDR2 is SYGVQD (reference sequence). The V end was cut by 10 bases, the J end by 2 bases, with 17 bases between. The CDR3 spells CATAPDSYNYGYTF. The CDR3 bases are TGCGCCACCGCCCCGGACAGTTACAACTATGGCTACACCTTC.

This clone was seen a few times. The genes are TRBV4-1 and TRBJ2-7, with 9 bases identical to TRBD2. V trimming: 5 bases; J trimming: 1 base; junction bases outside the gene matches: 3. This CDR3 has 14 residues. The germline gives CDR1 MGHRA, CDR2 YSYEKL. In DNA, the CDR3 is TGCGCCAGCAGCGAAGCGGGGGGATCCTACGAGCAGTACTTC. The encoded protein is CASSEAGGSYEQYF.

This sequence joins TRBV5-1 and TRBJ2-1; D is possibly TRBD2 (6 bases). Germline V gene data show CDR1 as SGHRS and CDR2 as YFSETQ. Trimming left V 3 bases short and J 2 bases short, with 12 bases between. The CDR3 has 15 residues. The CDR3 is CASSWTGEPYNEQFF. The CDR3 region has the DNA TGCGCCAGCAGCTGGACGGGAGAACCCTACAATGAGCAGTTCTTC.

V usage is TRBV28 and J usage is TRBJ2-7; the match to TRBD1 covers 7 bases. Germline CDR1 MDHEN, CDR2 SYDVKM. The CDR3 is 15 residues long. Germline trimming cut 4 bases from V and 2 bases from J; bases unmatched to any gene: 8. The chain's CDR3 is CASSSPGQRTYEQYF. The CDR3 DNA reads TGTGCCAGCAGTTCCCCGGGACAGAGGACCTACGAGCAGTACTTC.

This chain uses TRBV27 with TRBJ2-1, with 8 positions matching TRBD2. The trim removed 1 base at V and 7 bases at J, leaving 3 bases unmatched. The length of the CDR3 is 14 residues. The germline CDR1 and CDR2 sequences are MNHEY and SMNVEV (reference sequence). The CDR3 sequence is CASSLYPSGNEQFF. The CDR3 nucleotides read TGTGCCAGCAGTTTATACCCTAGCGGGAATGAGCAGTTCTTC.

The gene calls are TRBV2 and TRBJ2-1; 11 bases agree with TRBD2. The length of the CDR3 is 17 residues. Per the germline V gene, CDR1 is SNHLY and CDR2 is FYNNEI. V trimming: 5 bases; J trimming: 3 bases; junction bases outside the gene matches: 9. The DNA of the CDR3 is TGTGCCAGCAGTCTCGGAGTAGCGGGAGGGTACTACAATGAGCAGTTCTTC. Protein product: CASSLGVAGGYYNEQFF.

The CDR3 is CASSLRDRVVHEQYF. In nucleotides, the CDR3 is TGTGCCAGCAGTTTACGGGACAGGGTTGTGCACGAGCAGTACTTC. The rearrangement uses TRBV27 and TRBJ2-7; 9 nucleotides align to TRBD1. Germline V CDR1 and CDR2: MNHEY, SMNVEV (reference sequence). V shed 2 bases, J shed 5 bases, and the junction held 7 bases outside the gene matches. This CDR3 comprises 15 residues.

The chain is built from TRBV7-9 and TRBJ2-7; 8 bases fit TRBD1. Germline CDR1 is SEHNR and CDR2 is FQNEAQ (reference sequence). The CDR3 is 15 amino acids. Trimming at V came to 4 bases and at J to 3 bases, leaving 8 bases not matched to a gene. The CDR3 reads CASSSLRDRSYEQYF. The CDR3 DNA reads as TGTGCCAGCAGCTCGCTCCGGGACAGGAGCTACGAGCAGTACTTC.

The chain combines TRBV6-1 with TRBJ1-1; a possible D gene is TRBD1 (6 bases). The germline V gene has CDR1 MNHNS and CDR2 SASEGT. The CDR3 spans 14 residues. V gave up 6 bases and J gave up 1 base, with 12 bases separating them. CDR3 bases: TGTGCCAGCAGGACGGGGGGCGAGAACACTGAAGCTTTCTTT. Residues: CASRTGGENTEAFF.

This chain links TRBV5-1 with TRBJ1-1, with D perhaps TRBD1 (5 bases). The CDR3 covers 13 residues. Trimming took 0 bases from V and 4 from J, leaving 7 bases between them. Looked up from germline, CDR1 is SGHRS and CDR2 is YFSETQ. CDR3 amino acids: CASSLAGSTEAFF. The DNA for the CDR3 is TGCGCCAGCAGCTTGGCAGGGAGCACTGAAGCTTTCTTT.

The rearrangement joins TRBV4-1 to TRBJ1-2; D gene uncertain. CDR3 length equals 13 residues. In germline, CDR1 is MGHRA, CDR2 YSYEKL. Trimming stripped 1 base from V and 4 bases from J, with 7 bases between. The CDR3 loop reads CASSQGTVYGYTF. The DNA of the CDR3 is TGCGCCAGCAGCCAAGGGACGGTCTATGGCTACACCTTC.

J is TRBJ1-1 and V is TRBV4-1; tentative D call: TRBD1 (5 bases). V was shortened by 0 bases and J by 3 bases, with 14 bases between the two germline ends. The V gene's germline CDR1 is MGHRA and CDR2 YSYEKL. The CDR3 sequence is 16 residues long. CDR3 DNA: TGCGCCAGCAGCCAAGAGAGGACGGGAGGGGACACTGAAGCTTTCTTT. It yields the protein CASSQERTGGDTEAFF.

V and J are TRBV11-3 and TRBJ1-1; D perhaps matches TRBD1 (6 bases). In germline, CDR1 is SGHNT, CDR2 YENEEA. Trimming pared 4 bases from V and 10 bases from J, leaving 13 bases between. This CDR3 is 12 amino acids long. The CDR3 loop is CASSSTDSLAFF. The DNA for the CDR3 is TGTGCCAGCAGCTCGACGGACAGTTTAGCTTTCTTT.

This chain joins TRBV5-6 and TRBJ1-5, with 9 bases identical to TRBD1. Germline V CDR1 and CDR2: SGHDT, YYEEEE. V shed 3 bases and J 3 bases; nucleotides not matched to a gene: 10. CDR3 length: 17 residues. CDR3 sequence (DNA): TGTGCCAGCAGCTCCCCCCGGGACAGGGCAACCAATCAGCCCCAGCATTTT. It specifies CASSSPRDRATNQPQHF.

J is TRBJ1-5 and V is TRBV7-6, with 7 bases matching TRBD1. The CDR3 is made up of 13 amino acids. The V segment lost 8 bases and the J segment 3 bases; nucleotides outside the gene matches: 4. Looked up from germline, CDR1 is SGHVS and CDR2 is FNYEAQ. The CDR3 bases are TGTGCCAGCGGACAGGATGTCAATCAGCCCCAGCATTTT. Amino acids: CASGQDVNQPQHF.

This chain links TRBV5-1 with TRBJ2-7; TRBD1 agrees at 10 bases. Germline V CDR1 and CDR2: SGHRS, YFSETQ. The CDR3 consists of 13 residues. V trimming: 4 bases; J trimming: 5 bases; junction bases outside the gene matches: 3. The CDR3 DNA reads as TGCGCCAGCAGCACGGACAGGGGGAACGAGCAGTACTTC. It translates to CASSTDRGNEQYF.

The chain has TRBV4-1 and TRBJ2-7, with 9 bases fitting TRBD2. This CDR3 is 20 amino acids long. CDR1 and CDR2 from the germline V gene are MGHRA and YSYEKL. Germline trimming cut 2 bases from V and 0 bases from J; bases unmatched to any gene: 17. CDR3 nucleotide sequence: TGCGCCAGCAGCCAACTGACAGGGTACGGAATAGCGGGGGACTCCTACGAGCAGTACTTC. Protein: CASSQLTGYGIAGDSYEQYF.

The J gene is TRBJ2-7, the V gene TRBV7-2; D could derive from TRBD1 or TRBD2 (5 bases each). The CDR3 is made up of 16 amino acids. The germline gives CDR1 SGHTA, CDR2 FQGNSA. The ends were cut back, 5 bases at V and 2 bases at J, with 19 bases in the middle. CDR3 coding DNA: TGTGCCAGCAGCCGAGGGACCCTGAGGGGAGCCTACGAGCAGTACTTC. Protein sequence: CASSRGTLRGAYEQYF.

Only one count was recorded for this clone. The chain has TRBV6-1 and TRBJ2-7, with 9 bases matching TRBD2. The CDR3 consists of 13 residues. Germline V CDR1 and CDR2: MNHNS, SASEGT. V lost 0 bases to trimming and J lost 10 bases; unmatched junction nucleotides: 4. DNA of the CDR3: TGTGCCAGCAGTGAAGCTAGCGGGAGTTTTCAGTACTTC. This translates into CASSEASGSFQYF.

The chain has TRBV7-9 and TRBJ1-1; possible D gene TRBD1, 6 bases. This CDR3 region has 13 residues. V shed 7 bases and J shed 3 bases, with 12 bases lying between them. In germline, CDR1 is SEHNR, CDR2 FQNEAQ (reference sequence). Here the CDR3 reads CASTEGGDTEAFF. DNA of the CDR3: TGTGCCAGCACTGAGGGGGGAGACACTGAAGCTTTCTTT.

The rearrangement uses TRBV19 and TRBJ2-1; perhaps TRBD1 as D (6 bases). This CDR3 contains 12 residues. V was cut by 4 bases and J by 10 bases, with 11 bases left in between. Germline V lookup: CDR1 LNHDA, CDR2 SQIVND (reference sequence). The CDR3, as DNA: TGTGCCAGTAGTACCGGCACAGGGGAGCAGTTCTTC. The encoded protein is CASSTGTGEQFF. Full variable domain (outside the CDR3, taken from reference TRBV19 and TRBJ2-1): DGGITQSPKYLFRKEGQNVTLSCEQNLNHDAMYWYRQDPGQGLRLIYYSQIVNDFQKGDIAEGYSVSREKKESFPLTVTSAQKNPTAFYLCASSTGTGEQFFGPGTRLTVL.

DNA for the CDR3: TGTGCCAGCAGTTCCGAAGGGAGGCGGGACGAGCAGTACTTC. Amino acids: CASSSEGRRDEQYF. The V gene is TRBV28, the J gene TRBJ2-7; D is possibly TRBD2 (6 bases). The CDR3 has 14 amino acids. The V and J ends lost 4 bases and 5 bases respectively, with 15 bases between them. Per germline, CDR1 MDHEN and CDR2 SYDVKM.

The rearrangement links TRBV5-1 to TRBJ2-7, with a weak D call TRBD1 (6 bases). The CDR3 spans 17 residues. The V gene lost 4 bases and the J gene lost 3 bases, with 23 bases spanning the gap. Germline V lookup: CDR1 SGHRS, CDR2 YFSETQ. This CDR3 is CASSQRFRQVGFYEQYF. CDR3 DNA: TGCGCCAGCAGCCAAAGATTCCGACAGGTCGGTTTCTACGAGCAGTACTTC.